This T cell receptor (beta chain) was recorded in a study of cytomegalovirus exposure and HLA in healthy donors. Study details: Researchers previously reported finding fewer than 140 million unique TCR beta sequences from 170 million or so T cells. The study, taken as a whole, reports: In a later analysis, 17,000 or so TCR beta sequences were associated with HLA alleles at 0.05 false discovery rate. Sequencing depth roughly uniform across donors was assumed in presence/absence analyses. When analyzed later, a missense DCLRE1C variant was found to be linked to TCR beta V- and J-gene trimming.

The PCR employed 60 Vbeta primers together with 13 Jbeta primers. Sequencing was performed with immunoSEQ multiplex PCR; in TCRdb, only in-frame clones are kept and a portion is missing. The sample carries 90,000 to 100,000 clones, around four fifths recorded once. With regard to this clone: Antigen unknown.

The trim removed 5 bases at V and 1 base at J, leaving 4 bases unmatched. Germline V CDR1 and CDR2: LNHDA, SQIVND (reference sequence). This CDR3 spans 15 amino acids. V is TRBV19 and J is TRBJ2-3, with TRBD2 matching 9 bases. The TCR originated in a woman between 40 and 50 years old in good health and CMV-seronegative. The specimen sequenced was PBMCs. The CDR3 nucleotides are TGTGCCAGTAGTCCGACTAGCGGAGGCACAGATACGCAGTATTTT. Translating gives CASSPTSGGTDTQYF.